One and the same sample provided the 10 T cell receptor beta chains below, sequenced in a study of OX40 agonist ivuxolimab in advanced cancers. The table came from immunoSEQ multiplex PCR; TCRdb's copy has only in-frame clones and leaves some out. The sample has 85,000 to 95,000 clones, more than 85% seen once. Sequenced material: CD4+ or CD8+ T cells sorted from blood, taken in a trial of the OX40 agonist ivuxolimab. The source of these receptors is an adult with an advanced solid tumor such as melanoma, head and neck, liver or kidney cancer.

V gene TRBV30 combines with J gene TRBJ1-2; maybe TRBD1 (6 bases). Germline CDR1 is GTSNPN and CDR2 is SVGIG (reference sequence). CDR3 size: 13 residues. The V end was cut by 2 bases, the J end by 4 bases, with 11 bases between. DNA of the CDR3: TGTGCCTGGAGTTTCACAGGGTCCTATGGCTACACCTTC. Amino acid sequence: CAWSFTGSYGYTF.

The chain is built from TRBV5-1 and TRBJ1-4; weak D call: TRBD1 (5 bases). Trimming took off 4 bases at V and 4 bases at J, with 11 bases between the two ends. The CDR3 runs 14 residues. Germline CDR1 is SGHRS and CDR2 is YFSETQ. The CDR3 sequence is CASSQGLLNEKLFF. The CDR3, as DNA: TGCGCCAGCAGCCAGGGACTGCTTAATGAAAAACTGTTTTTT.

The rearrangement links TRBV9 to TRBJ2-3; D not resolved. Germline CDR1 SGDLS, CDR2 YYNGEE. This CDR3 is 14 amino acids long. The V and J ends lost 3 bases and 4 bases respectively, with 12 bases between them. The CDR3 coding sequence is TGTGCCAGCAGCGCGCTTAGCCTTTCAGATACGCAGTATTTT. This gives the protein CASSALSLSDTQYF. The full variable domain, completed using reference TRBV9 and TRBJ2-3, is DSGVTQTPKHLITATGQRVTLRCSPRSGDLSVYWYQQSLDQGLQFLIQYYNGEERAKGNILERFSAQQFPDLHSELNLSSLELGDSALYFCASSALSLSDTQYFGPGTRLTVL.

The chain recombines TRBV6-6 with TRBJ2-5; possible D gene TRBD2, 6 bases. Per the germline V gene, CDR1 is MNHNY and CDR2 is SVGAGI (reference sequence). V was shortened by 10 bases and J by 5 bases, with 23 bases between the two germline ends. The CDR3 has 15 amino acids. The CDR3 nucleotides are TGTGCCACTCTCGACCCCGGGAGTGAGGTGGAGACCCAGTACTTC. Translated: CATLDPGSEVETQYF.

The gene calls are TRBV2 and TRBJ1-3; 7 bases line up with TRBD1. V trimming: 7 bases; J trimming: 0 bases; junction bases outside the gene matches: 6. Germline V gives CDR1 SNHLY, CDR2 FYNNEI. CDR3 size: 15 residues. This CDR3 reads CASKLGTASGNTIYF. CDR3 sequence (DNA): TGTGCCAGCAAACTGGGGACAGCCTCTGGAAACACCATATATTTT.

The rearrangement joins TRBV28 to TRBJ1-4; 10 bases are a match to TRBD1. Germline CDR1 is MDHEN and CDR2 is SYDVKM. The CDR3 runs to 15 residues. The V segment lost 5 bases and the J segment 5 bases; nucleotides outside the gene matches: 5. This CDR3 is CASSRQGARNEKLFF. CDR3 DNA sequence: TGTGCCAGCAGTCGACAGGGGGCGAGGAATGAAAAACTGTTTTTT.

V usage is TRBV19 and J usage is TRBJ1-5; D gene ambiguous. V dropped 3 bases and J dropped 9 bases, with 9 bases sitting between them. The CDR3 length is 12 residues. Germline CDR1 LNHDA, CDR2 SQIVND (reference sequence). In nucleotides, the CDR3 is TGTGCCAGTAGTATTGCGGGCTTGCCCCAGCATTTT. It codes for CASSIAGLPQHF.

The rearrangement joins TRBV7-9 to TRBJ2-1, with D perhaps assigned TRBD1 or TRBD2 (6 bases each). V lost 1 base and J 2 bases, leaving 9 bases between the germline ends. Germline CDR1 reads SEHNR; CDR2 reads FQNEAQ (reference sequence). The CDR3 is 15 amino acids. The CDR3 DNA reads TGTGCCAGCAGCTTAGAACGGGGGCCCTACAATGAGCAGTTCTTC. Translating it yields CASSLERGPYNEQFF.

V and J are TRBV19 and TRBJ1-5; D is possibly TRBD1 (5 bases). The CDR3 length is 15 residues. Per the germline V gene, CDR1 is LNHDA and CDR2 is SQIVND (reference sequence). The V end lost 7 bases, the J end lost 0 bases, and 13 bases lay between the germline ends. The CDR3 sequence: CASKPGSYSNQPQHF. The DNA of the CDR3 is TGTGCCAGTAAACCAGGGTCTTATAGCAATCAGCCCCAGCATTTT.

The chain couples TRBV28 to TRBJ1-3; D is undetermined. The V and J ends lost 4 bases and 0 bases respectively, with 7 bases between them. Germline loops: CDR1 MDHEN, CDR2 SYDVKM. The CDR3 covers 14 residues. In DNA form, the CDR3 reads TGTGCCAGCAGTTCGGGGAGCTCTGGAAACACCATATATTTT. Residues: CASSSGSSGNTIYF.